This TCR beta chain was observed in a study of Graves' ophthalmopathy and Graves' hyperthyroidism. Study-wide findings and caveats: The blood repertoire also included most expanded thyroid clonotypes above 0.001 frequency.

Beta-chain TCR CDR3 regions were amplified from RNA transcripts. After a first-round RT-PCR with HTBI primers, a second-round multiplex PCR was run. TCRdb ran MiXCR on the multiplex PCR reads and lists one entry per CDR3 protein. The sample carries approximately 380,000 distinct CDR3 sequences, roughly 21% recorded once. This clonotype was seen more than once but under ten times. As yet, its antigen is unknown. The V and J ends lost 6 bases and 3 bases respectively, with 12 bases between them. This CDR3 has 13 residues. Per the germline V gene, CDR1 is MNHNS and CDR2 is SASEGT. The TCR sequence derives from a woman aged 18-30 years with stable Graves' hyperthyroidism. Sequenced sample: peripheral blood. The chain couples TRBV6-1 to TRBJ2-7; D is perhaps TRBD1 (5 bases). The CDR3: CASRPTVYYEQYF. CDR3 nucleotide sequence: TGTGCCAGCAGGCCGACAGTCTACTACGAGCAGTACTTC.